The rows below give T cell receptor beta chains drawn from one sample of a study of STAT5B mutations in CD4+ large granular lymphocyte leukemia. Assay: immunoSEQ multiplex PCR; the TCRdb copy retains only in-frame clones and omits some. The sample has some 29,000 clones, about three quarters seen once. Sequenced material: CD4+ T cells from blood buffy coats. The receptors were gathered from a human donor in good health. The CDR3 runs from the conserved cysteine through the conserved F or W. Fields, in order: CDR3 length, V gene, CDR3 protein.

cdr3_length: 15
v_call: TRBV19
cdr3_aa: CASSEPQGGRETQYF

cdr3_length: 15
v_call: TRBV30
cdr3_aa: CAWNPDRANTGELFF

cdr3_length: 15
v_call: TRBV7-9
cdr3_aa: CASNDGATSGGTQYF

cdr3_length: 12
v_call: TRBV19
cdr3_aa: CASSPPEGPLTF

cdr3_length: 16
v_call: TRBV25-1
cdr3_aa: CASSDLRLDRADTQYF

cdr3_length: 15
v_call: TRBV6-9
cdr3_aa: CASRARTPSSNEQFF

cdr3_length: 14
v_call: TRBV5-4
cdr3_aa: CASSPRTANYGYTF

cdr3_length: 15
v_call: TRBV9
cdr3_aa: CASSVTSGTYNEQFF

cdr3_length: 12
v_call: TRBV29-1
cdr3_aa: CSVEDSNYGYTF

cdr3_length: 15
v_call: TRBV28
cdr3_aa: CASSPADWGSYEQYF

cdr3_length: 16
v_call: TRBV7-8
cdr3_aa: CASSLQPNSGANVLTF

cdr3_length: 14
v_call: TRBV15
cdr3_aa: CATRPGTNTGELFF

cdr3_length: 11
v_call: TRBV28
cdr3_aa: CASSPLNEQYF

cdr3_length: 12
v_call: TRBV6-1
cdr3_aa: CASTGVGEKLFF

cdr3_length: 12
v_call: TRBV18
cdr3_aa: CASFSSSYEQYF

cdr3_length: 12
v_call: TRBV27
cdr3_aa: CASSRTLGEAFF

cdr3_length: 13
v_call: TRBV27
cdr3_aa: CASSWDGYQPQHF

cdr3_length: 14
v_call: TRBV28
cdr3_aa: CASSEGHVNEKLFF

cdr3_length: 15
v_call: TRBV5-5
cdr3_aa: CASSTLGTSGSDSVF

cdr3_length: 14
v_call: TRBV6-5
cdr3_aa: CASSYGSSTDTQYF

cdr3_length: 16
v_call: TRBV5-1
cdr3_aa: CASSQEQGPSQETQYF

cdr3_length: 16
v_call: TRBV7-9
cdr3_aa: CASRQQLGQGTDTQYF

cdr3_length: 16
v_call: TRBV19
cdr3_aa: CASRMRPGQGAGELFF

cdr3_length: 12
v_call: TRBV30
cdr3_aa: CAWIQRNTEAFF

cdr3_length: 13
v_call: TRBV12-5
cdr3_aa: CASGPGVMDEQFF

cdr3_length: 15
v_call: TRBV2
cdr3_aa: CASSQSWTENSPLHF

cdr3_length: 15
v_call: TRBV11-2
cdr3_aa: CASSFESSGANVLTF

cdr3_length: 13
v_call: TRBV4-1
cdr3_aa: CASSISGFETQYF

cdr3_length: 15
v_call: TRBV6-1
cdr3_aa: CASSPTGYSNQPQHF

cdr3_length: 12
v_call: TRBV19
cdr3_aa: CASMGRNQPQHF

cdr3_length: 13
v_call: TRBV7-2
cdr3_aa: CASSPQSQETQYF

cdr3_length: 13
v_call: TRBV19
cdr3_aa: CASSPPGYNEQFF

cdr3_length: 15
v_call: TRBV5-1
cdr3_aa: CASSLVEAVTGELFF

cdr3_length: 14
v_call: TRBV5-6
cdr3_aa: CASSWAQLTDTQYF

cdr3_length: 11
v_call: TRBV19
cdr3_aa: CASPPAETQYF

cdr3_length: 13
v_call: TRBV30
cdr3_aa: CAWSGGASTEAFF

cdr3_length: 13
v_call: TRBV29-1
cdr3_aa: CSAGTSGKYEQYF

cdr3_length: 14
v_call: TRBV30
cdr3_aa: CAWTKGGRGNEQFF

cdr3_length: 13
v_call: TRBV28
cdr3_aa: CASSIQRDGEQYF

cdr3_length: 17
v_call: TRBV28
cdr3_aa: CASSLGTGGFKNYGYTF

cdr3_length: 14
v_call: TRBV28
cdr3_aa: CASSRPGQGSGYTF

cdr3_length: 14
v_call: TRBV2
cdr3_aa: CASSVTGGNEKLFF

cdr3_length: 11
v_call: TRBV20-1
cdr3_aa: CTPSGDRKLFF

cdr3_length: 15
v_call: TRBV7-9
cdr3_aa: CASSLVTGGSGELFF

cdr3_length: 15
v_call: TRBV12-5
cdr3_aa: CASGLGDREGNTIYF

cdr3_length: 15
v_call: TRBV7-6
cdr3_aa: CASSPGTGMTVPLHF

cdr3_length: 13
v_call: TRBV5-4
cdr3_aa: CASSKDSTDTQYF

cdr3_length: 13
v_call: TRBV5-6
cdr3_aa: CASSFGGLDEAFF

cdr3_length: 14
v_call: TRBV6-6
cdr3_aa: CASSKGHSGNTIYF

cdr3_length: 12
v_call: TRBV18
cdr3_aa: CASSPGGELIYF

cdr3_length: 13
v_call: TRBV7-3
cdr3_aa: CASSSAVRETQYF

cdr3_length: 15
v_call: TRBV2
cdr3_aa: CASRAMGQNTGELFF

cdr3_length: 13
v_call: TRBV28
cdr3_aa: CASIDRGPSPLHF